Listed below are T cell receptor beta chains from one sample, sequenced in a study of Graves' ophthalmopathy and Graves' hyperthyroidism. A single record per CDR3 protein comes from TCRdb applying MiXCR to the multiplex PCR reads. The sample lists 200,000 to 250,000 distinct CDR3 sequences, about 22% occurring once. Sequences were obtained from peripheral blood. The receptors originated from a woman aged 45-65 years with Graves' ophthalmopathy. Both conserved end residues are part of each CDR3. The D gene is left open where the match is weak. The size entry is marked missing in some rows and otherwise reads once, few, many or a size class.

TRBV29-1,13,TRBJ1-2,TRBD1,.,TGCAGCGTTGATGAGGCAGGGGGGTATGGCTACACCTTC,CSVDEAGGYGYTF
TRBV12-3/TRBV12-4,13,TRBJ1-1,.,many,TGTGCCAGCAGGCGTAAAGGCGCGGGCCTTGCTTTCTTT,CASRRKGAGLAFF
TRBV6-2/TRBV6-3,12,TRBJ2-5,.,.,TGTGCCAGCAGTTATGAGGAAGAGACCCAGTACTTC,CASSYEEETQYF
TRBV19,14,TRBJ2-4,.,.,TGTGCCAGTAGTATGGGTTTGGGGGGCAACATTCAGTACTTC,CASSMGLGGNIQYF
TRBV11-1,16,TRBJ2-2,.,.,TGTGCCAGCAGCTTAGTTGGCGTGGGGAACACCGGGGAGCTGTTTTTT,CASSLVGVGNTGELFF
TRBV28,14,TRBJ1-1,.,.,TGTGCCAGCACCCATGACAGACCTAACACTGAAGCTTTCTTT,CASTHDRPNTEAFF
TRBV12-3/TRBV12-4,14,TRBJ2-5,TRBD1,.,TGTGCCAGCAGCCCGCCGGGACAGGGGGGGACCCAGTACTTC,CASSPPGQGGTQYF
TRBV6-5,12,TRBJ2-7,.,many,TGTGCCAGCACTCTCTCGTGGGCGGAGCAGTACTTC,CASTLSWAEQYF
TRBV29-1,13,TRBJ1-2,.,.,TGCAGCGAGAGGTCAGACCCTAGGAATGGCTACACCTTC,CSERSDPRNGYTF
TRBV19,14,TRBJ1-5,TRBD1,.,TGTGCCAGTAGGGGATGGACAGGGAATCAGCCCCAGCATTTT,CASRGWTGNQPQHF
TRBV6-2/TRBV6-3,17,TRBJ2-7,.,many,TGTGCCAGCAGCCGTAAGCCCTCTGGGACGTCCTCCTACGAGCAGTACTTC,CASSRKPSGTSSYEQYF
TRBV6-5,14,TRBJ1-1,.,many,TGTGCCAGCAGTTACCGACCAGGTTGGGCTGAAGCTTTCTTT,CASSYRPGWAEAFF
TRBV7-2,13,TRBJ2-7,.,many,TGTGCCAGCAGCTCCTCTTACTGGGGCGAGCAGTACTTC,CASSSSYWGEQYF
TRBV27,13,TRBJ2-5,TRBD2,.,TGTGCCAGCAGTTTTCGCGGGGGGGAGACCCAGTACTTC,CASSFRGGETQYF
TRBV12-3/TRBV12-4,13,TRBJ2-7,TRBD1,.,TGTGCCAGCAAAGGGGACAGCTCCTACGAGCAGTACTTC,CASKGDSSYEQYF
TRBV7-2,15,TRBJ2-7,TRBD2,many,TGTGCCAGCAGCTTCGGTTTGGGAGGGCCGTGGGAGCAGTACTTC,CASSFGLGGPWEQYF
TRBV14,16,TRBJ2-5,TRBD2,many,TGTGCCAGCAGCCGCCGGACTAGCGGGAGTGGAGAGACCCAGTACTTC,CASSRRTSGSGETQYF
TRBV7-8,17,TRBJ2-5,TRBD2,many,TGTGCCAGCAGCTTAGTAATTGTCGGGAGGATCGGAGAGACCCAGTACTTC,CASSLVIVGRIGETQYF
TRBV29-1,12,TRBJ2-4,.,.,TGCAGCGTTGAGCAACAGGGATCCATTCAGTACTTC,CSVEQQGSIQYF
TRBV5-5,16,TRBJ2-7,TRBD2,.,TGTGCCAGCAGCGGGGGACTAGCGGGAGGCTCCTACGAGCAGTACTTC,CASSGGLAGGSYEQYF
TRBV30,17,TRBJ1-6,.,many,TGTGCCTGGAGTGCCCGGGGCCACGGGGCCTATAATTCACCCCTCCACTTT,CAWSARGHGAYNSPLHF
TRBV28,13,TRBJ2-7,.,many,TGTGCCAGCAGTTTCATTGCAGCCTACGAGCAGTACTTC,CASSFIAAYEQYF
TRBV20-1,11,TRBJ2-7,.,many,TGCAGTGCTAGAATCGTCTACGAGCAGTACTTC,CSARIVYEQYF
TRBV12-3/TRBV12-4,15,TRBJ2-6,.,many,TGTGCCAGCAGTTCCGGGCTTGCCGGGGCCAACGTCCTGACTTTC,CASSSGLAGANVLTF
TRBV6-5,15,TRBJ2-7,.,many,TGTGCCAGCAGTTACTTGGAACAGGCACCTTACGAGCAGTACTTC,CASSYLEQAPYEQYF
TRBV19,15,TRBJ1-2,.,many,TGTGCCAGTAGTATAGACCCAGGCTATGACTATGGCTACACCTTC,CASSIDPGYDYGYTF
TRBV28,13,TRBJ2-7,.,many,TGTGCCAGCAGGCTAGGGGGGGCCTACGAGCAGTACTTC,CASRLGGAYEQYF
TRBV28,12,TRBJ2-7,.,.,TGTGCCAGCAGTCAAACCCGCTACGAGCAGTACTTC,CASSQTRYEQYF
TRBV7-8,14,TRBJ2-7,.,many,TGTGCCAGCAGCTTAGTACGGTTATCCTACGAGCAGTACTTC,CASSLVRLSYEQYF
TRBV19,15,TRBJ1-1,.,many,TGTGCCGGTAGTATAGATGACACGGTAGGGACTGAAGCTTTCTTT,CAGSIDDTVGTEAFF
TRBV7-9,15,TRBJ2-2,.,.,TGTGCCAGCAGCTCGCCTACGGCCGTCTCCGGGGAGCTGTTTTTT,CASSSPTAVSGELFF
TRBV11-1,16,TRBJ2-7,TRBD2,.,TGTGCCAGCAGCTCTCAGCGGGAGGGCCTCACCTACGAGCAGTACTTC,CASSSQREGLTYEQYF
TRBV20-1,12,TRBJ2-7,.,many,TGCAGTGGCAAAGGAAGGGGAGGCGGGCAGTACTTC,CSGKGRGGGQYF
TRBV29-1,14,TRBJ2-2,.,many,TGCAGCGTTGTGGCCGGGAGCGACACCGGGGAGCTGTTTTTT,CSVVAGSDTGELFF
TRBV3-1,14,TRBJ1-2,.,few,TGTGCCAGCAGCCAAGAGGGACGGGGCGGGGGCTACACCTTC,CASSQEGRGGGYTF
TRBV6-5,15,TRBJ2-7,.,.,TGTGCCAGCAGTTACAGGTATACTGAAGGGAACGAGCAGTACTTC,CASSYRYTEGNEQYF
TRBV7-9,13,TRBJ1-2,TRBD1,many,TGTGCCAGCAGCGCGCGGACAGGATATGGCTACACCTTC,CASSARTGYGYTF
TRBV7-9,16,TRBJ2-7,TRBD1,many,TGTGCCAGCAGCGGCCCGCCGATGGGACAGGGAAGAGAGCAGTACTTC,CASSGPPMGQGREQYF
TRBV20-1,16,TRBJ2-5,.,many,TGCAGTGCTAGAGATTTTTATAGCGTGGTCGGAGAGACCCAGTACTTC,CSARDFYSVVGETQYF
TRBV7-9,15,TRBJ2-7,TRBD2,.,TGTGCCAGCAGCCCCCGACTAGCGGGAGGAAGCGAGCAGTACTTC,CASSPRLAGGSEQYF
TRBV6-1,14,TRBJ1-1,.,once,TGTGCCAGCAGTGAGGTCGACAGGAACACTGAAGCTTTCTTT,CASSEVDRNTEAFF
TRBV20-1,14,TRBJ2-5,.,many,TGCAGTGCTAGTGAAGCGGTCCATAGAGAGACCCAGTACTTC,CSASEAVHRETQYF
TRBV6-5,16,TRBJ2-2,TRBD2,many,TGTGCCAGCAGTTCCCTAGGACTAGCGGGCCGCGGGGAGCTGTTTTTT,CASSSLGLAGRGELFF
TRBV12-5,14,TRBJ2-7,.,many,TGTGCTAGTGGTAACCGACAAAACTCCTACGAGCAGTACTTC,CASGNRQNSYEQYF
TRBV18,13,TRBJ2-7,TRBD1,few,TGTGCCAGCTCACCGGACAGGGGAGACGAGCAGTACTTC,CASSPDRGDEQYF
TRBV24-1,15,TRBJ2-5,TRBD1,.,TGTGCCACCAGTGATTCCGGACAGGCCCAAGAGACCCAGTACTTC,CATSDSGQAQETQYF
TRBV24-1,14,TRBJ1-5,TRBD1,.,TGTGCCACCAGTGGACAGGGGGGGGATCAGCCCCAGCATTTT,CATSGQGGDQPQHF
TRBV7-6,15,TRBJ2-5,.,many,TGTGCCAGCAGCTTAGTATGGGACACCCAAGAGACCCAGTACTTC,CASSLVWDTQETQYF
TRBV28,16,TRBJ2-1,.,few,TGTGCCACCAATGGGGCAGTCGGGAGAAAATACAATGAGCAGTTCTTC,CATNGAVGRKYNEQFF
TRBV28,13,TRBJ1-5,.,many,TGTGCCAGCAGCACAGGGTGGCATCAGCCCCAGCATTTT,CASSTGWHQPQHF
TRBV19,15,TRBJ1-2,TRBD1,.,TGTGCCAGCATTAAGGGACAGGGGGAGTCCTATGGCTACACCTTC,CASIKGQGESYGYTF
TRBV3-1,15,TRBJ2-5,.,.,TGTGCCAGCAGCAAAAGCGAGCGGAGACAAGAGACCCAGTACTTC,CASSKSERRQETQYF
TRBV18,12,TRBJ2-5,.,many,TGTGCCAGCTCACCGACGGAAGAGACCCAGTACTTC,CASSPTEETQYF
TRBV7-9,14,TRBJ1-1,.,many,TGTGCCAGCAGCTTAGCGGGGACGAGGACTGAAGCTTTCTTT,CASSLAGTRTEAFF
TRBV6-1,12,TRBJ2-5,TRBD2,many,TGTGCCAGCAGTTGGGGAGGGGAGACCCAGTACTTC,CASSWGGETQYF
TRBV27,13,TRBJ2-7,TRBD2,many,TGTGCCAGCAAGCGGGAGGGCCGGATCGAGCAGTACTTC,CASKREGRIEQYF
TRBV6-1,13,TRBJ1-1,TRBD1,many,TGTGCCAGCAGGGGGACAGACCCGATTGAAGCTTTCTTT,CASRGTDPIEAFF
TRBV6-5,15,TRBJ1-5,TRBD1,many,TGTGCCAGCAGCACGGGACAGATTAGCAATCAGCCCCAGCATTTT,CASSTGQISNQPQHF
TRBV19,15,TRBJ2-7,TRBD2,many,TGTGCCAGTAGTGAGGTGGCTAGCGGTAACTACGAGCAGTACTTC,CASSEVASGNYEQYF